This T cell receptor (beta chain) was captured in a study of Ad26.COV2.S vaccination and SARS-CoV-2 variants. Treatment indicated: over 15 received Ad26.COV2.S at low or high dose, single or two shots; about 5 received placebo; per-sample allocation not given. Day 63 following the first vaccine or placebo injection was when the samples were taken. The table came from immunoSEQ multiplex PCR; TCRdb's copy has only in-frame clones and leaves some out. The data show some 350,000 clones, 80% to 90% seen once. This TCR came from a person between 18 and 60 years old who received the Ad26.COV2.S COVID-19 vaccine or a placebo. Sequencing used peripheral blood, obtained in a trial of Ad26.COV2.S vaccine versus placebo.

CDR3 residues: CASSQTSGGQYF. The CDR3 coding sequence is TGTGCCAGCAGCCAAACTAGCGGGGGGCAGTACTTC. The chain employs TRBV6-2 or TRBV6-3 and TRBJ2-7; 11 positions match TRBD2. The CDR3 sequence is 12 residues long. The V and J ends lost 6 bases and 9 bases, in that order; junction bases with no gene match: 4. CDR1 is MNHEY, CDR2 SVGEGT, per germline.